This T cell receptor beta chain was documented in a study of T cell responses to AZD1222 COVID-19 vaccine. V dropped 4 bases and J dropped 7; count of bases not matched to a gene: 4. Germline V lookup: CDR1 KGHDR, CDR2 SFDVKD. The CDR3 consists of 14 residues. Concerning this clone: The antigen is unknown.

TCRdb's table, derived via immunoSEQ multiplex PCR, lists solely in-frame clones and lacks some. The sample lists 140,000 or so clones; under 95% were seen once. Study observations and caveats: Repertoires were obtained solely post-peak T cell response. Targets within unmutated variant regions were reportedly found for nearly half of spike-specific TCRs. White British ancestry dominated among donors, who included more females, and clonal diversity was possibly underestimated.

The sequence was obtained from an adult who received the MenACWY meningococcal vaccine as a control. The sample in question was peripheral blood, obtained 28 days after the second dose of the MenACWY control vaccine. The gene calls are TRBV24-1 and TRBJ1-5, with 9 positions matching TRBD1. The DNA for the CDR3 is TGTGCCACCAGTGAAGGGACAGGGCACCAGCCCCAGCATTTT. The encoded protein is CATSEGTGHQPQHF.